This T cell receptor beta chain emerged from a study of technical replicates of blood from a few donors. CDR1 SGHNT and CDR2 YYREEE come from the germline V gene (reference sequence). CDR3 length: 15 amino acids. V shed 6 bases and J shed 8 bases, with 21 bases lying between them. The table came from immunoSEQ multiplex PCR; TCRdb's copy has only in-frame clones and leaves some out. The sample comprises about 83,000 clones, about 90% of which are singletons, and about 0.27% rests with the top ten. The source of this sequence is a human donor in good health. The sequencing sample was made of T cells isolated from PBMCs. V is TRBV5-4 and J is TRBJ2-1; D gene unclear. The CDR3 is CASTNGGRPPDEQFF. CDR3 nucleotide sequence: TGTGCCAGCACCAATGGTGGGCGACCCCCGGATGAGCAGTTCTTC.